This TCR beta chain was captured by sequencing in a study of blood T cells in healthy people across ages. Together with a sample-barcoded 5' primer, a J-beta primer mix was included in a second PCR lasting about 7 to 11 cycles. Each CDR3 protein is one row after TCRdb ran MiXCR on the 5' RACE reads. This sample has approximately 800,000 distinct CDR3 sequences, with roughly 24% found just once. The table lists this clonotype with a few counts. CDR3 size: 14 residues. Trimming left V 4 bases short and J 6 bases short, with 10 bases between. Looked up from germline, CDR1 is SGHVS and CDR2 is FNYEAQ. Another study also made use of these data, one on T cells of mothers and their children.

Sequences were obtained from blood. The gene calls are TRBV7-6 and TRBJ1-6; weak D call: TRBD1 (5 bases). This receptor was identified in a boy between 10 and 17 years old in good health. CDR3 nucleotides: TGTGCCAGCAGCTCGGGGGTCTTTAATTCACCCCTCCACTTT. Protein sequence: CASSSGVFNSPLHF.